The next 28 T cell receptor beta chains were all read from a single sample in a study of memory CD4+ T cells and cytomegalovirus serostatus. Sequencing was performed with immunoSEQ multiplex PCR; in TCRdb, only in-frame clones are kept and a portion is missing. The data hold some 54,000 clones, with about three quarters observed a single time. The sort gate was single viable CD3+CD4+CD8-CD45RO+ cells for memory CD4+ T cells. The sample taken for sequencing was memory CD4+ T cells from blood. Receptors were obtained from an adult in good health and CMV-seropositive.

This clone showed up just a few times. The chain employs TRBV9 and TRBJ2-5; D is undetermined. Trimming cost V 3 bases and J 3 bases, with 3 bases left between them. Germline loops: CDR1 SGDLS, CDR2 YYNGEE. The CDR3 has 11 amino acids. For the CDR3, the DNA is TGTGCCAGCAGCGAGGAAGAGACCCAGTACTTC. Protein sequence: CASSEEETQYF.

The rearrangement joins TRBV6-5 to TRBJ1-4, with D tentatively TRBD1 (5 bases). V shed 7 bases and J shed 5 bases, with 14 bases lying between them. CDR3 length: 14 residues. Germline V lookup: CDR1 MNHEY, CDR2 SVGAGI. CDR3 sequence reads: CASKSGRRNEKLFF. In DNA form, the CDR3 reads TGTGCCAGCAAGTCGGGACGGAGGAATGAAAAACTGTTTTTT.

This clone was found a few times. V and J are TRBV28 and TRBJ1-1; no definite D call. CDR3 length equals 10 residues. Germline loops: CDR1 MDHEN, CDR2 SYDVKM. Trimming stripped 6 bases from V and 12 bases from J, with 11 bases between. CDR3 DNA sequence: TGTGCCAGCAGCCACCGAGGTACTTTCTTT. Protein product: CASSHRGTFF. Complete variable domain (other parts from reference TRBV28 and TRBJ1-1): DVKVTQSSRYLVKRTGEKVFLECVQDMDHENMFWYRQDPGLGLRLIYFSYDVKMKEKGDIPEGYSVSREKKERFSLILESASTNQTSMYLCASSHRGTFFGQGTRLTVV.

CDR3 loop: CASSPRREDYGYTF. CDR3 coding DNA: TGTGCCAGCAGCCCGAGGAGGGAAGACTATGGCTACACCTTC. V gene TRBV7-9 combines with J gene TRBJ1-2; D uncertain. Trimming shortened V by 5 bases and J by 3 bases, and 13 bases separated the two germline ends. Germline V gene sequence: CDR1 SEHNR, CDR2 FQNEAQ (reference sequence). The CDR3 covers 14 residues.

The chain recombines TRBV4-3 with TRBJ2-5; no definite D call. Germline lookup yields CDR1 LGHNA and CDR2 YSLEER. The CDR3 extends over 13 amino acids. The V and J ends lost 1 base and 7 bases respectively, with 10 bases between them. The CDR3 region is CASSQGVAGTQYF. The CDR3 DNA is TGCGCCAGCAGCCAAGGTGTTGCCGGGACCCAGTACTTC.

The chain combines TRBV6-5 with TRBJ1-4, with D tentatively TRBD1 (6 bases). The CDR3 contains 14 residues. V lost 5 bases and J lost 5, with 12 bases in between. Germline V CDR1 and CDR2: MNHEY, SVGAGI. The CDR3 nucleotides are TGTGCCAGCAGTAACAGGGTGCGGAATGAAAAACTGTTTTTT. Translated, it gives CASSNRVRNEKLFF.

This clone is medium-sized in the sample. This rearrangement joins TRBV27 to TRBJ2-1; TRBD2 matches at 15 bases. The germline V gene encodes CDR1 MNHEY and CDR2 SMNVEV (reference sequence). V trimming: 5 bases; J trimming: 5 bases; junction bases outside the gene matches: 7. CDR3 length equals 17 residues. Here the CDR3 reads CASSPWTSGGADNEQFF. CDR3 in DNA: TGTGCCAGCAGTCCCTGGACTAGCGGGGGGGCAGACAATGAGCAGTTCTTC.

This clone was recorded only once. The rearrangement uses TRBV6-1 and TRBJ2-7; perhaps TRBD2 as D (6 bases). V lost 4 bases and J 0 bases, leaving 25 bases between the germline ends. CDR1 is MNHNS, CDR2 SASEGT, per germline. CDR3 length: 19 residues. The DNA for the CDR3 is TGTGCCAGCAGTGGCGCGTCGACCGGTGTTCTAGCGCTCTCCTACGAGCAGTACTTC. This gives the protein CASSGASTGVLALSYEQYF.

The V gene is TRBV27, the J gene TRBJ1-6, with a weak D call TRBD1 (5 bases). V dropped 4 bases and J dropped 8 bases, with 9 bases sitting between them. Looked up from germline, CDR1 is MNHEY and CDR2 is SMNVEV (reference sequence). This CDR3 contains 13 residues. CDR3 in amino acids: CASSSSRDSPLHF. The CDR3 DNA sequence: TGTGCCAGCAGTTCGTCCAGGGATTCACCCCTCCACTTT.

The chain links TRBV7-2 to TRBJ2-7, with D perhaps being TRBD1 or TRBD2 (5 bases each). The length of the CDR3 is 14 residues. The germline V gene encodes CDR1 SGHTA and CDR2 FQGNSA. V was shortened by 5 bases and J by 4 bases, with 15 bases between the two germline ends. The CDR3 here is CASSPGTGRYEQYF. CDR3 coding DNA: TGTGCCAGCAGCCCTGGGACGGGCCGATACGAGCAGTACTTC. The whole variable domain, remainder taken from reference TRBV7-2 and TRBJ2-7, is GAGVSQSPSNKVTEKGKDVELRCDPISGHTALYWYRQSLGQGLEFLIYFQGNSAPDKSGLPSDRFSAERTGGSVSTLTIQRTQQEDSAVYLCASSPGTGRYEQYFGPGTRLTVT.

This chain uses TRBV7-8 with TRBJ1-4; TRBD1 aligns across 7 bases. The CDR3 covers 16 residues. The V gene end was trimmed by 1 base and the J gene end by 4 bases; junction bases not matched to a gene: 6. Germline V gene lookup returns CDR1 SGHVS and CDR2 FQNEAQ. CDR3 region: CASSLEGARNNEKLFF. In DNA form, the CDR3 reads TGTGCCAGCAGCTTAGAGGGGGCGCGAAATAATGAAAAACTGTTTTTT.

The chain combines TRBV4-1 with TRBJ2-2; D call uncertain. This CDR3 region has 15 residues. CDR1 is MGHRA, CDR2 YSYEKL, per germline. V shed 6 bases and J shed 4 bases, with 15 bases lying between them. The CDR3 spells CASRKNSRSTGELFF. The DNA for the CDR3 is TGCGCCAGCAGAAAGAATAGTCGAAGCACCGGGGAGCTGTTTTTT.

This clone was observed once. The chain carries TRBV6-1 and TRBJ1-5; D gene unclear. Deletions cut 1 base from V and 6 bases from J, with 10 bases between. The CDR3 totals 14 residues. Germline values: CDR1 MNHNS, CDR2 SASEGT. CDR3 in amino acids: CASSEGGKGQPQHF. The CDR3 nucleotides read TGTGCCAGCAGTGAAGGAGGTAAGGGTCAGCCCCAGCATTTT.

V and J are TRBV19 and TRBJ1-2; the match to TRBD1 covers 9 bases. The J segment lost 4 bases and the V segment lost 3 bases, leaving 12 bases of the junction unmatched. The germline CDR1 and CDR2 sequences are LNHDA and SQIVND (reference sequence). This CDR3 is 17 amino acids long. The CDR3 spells CASSMGGQGARGYGYTF. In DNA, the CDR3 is TGTGCCAGTAGTATGGGGGGACAGGGAGCGCGTGGCTATGGCTACACCTTC.

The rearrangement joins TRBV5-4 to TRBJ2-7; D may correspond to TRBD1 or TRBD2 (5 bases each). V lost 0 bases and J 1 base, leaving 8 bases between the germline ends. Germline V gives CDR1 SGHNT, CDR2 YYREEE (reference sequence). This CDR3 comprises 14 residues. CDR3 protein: CASSLDGGSYEQYF. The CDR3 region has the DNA TGTGCCAGCAGCTTGGATGGGGGTTCCTACGAGCAGTACTTC.

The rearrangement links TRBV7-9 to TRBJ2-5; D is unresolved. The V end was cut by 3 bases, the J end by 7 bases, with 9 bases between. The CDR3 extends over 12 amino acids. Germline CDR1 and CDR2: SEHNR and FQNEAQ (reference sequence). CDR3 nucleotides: TGTGCCAGCAGCTTGCCCGTAGGGACCCAGTACTTC. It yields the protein CASSLPVGTQYF.

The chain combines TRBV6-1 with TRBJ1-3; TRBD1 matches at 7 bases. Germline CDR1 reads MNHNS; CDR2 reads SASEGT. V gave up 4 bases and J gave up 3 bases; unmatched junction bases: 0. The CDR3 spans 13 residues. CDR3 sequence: CASSGQGGNTIYF. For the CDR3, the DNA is TGTGCCAGCAGTGGACAGGGTGGAAACACCATATATTTT.

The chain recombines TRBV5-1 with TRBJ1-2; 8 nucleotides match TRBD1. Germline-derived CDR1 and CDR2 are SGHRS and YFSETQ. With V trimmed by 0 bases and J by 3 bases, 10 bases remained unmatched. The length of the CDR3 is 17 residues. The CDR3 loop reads CASSLARAGGTDYGYTF. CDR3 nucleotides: TGCGCCAGCAGCTTGGCCCGGGCAGGGGGCACAGACTATGGCTACACCTTC.

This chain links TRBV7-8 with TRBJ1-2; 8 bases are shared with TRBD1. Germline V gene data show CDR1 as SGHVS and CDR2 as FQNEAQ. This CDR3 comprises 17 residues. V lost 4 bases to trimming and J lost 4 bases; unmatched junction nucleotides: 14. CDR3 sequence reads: CASSSRDRPKGSYGYTF. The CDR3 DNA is TGTGCCAGCAGCTCCCGGGACAGGCCTAAGGGGTCCTATGGCTACACCTTC.

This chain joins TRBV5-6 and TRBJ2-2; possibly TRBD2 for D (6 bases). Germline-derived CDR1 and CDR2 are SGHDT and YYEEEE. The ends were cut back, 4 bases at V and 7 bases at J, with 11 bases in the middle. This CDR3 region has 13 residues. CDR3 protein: CASSRLGGGELFF. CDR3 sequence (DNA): TGTGCCAGCAGCCGACTAGGCGGCGGGGAGCTGTTTTTT.

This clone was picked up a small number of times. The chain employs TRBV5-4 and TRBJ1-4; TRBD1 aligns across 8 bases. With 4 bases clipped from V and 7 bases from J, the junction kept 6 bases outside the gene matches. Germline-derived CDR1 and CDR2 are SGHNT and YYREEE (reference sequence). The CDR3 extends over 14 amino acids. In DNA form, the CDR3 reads TGTGCCAGCAGCCACGACAGGGGTACTGAAAAACTGTTTTTT. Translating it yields CASSHDRGTEKLFF. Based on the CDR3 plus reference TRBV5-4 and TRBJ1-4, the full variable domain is ETGVTQSPTHLIKTRGQQVTLRCSSQSGHNTVSWYQQALGQGPQFIFQYYREEENGRGNFPPRFSGLQFPNYSSELNVNALELDDSALYLCASSHDRGTEKLFFGSGTQLSVL.

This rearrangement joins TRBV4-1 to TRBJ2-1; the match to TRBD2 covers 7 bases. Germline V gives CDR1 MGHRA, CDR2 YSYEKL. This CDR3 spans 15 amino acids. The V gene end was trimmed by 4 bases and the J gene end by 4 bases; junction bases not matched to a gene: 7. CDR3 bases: TGCGCCAGCAGCCTCGGGGGGATGGGTTACAATGAGCAGTTCTTC. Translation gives CASSLGGMGYNEQFF.

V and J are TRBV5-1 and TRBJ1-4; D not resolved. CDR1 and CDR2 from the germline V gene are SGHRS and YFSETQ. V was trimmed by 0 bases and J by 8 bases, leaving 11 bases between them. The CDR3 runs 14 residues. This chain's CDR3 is CASSLVGSSEKLFF. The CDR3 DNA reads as TGCGCCAGCAGCTTGGTTGGGAGTAGCGAAAAACTGTTTTTT.

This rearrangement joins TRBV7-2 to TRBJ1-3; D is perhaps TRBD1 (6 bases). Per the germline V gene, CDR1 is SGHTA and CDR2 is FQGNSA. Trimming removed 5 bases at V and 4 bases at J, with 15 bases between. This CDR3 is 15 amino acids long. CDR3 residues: CASSAIWTDGNTIYF. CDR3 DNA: TGTGCCAGCAGCGCTATATGGACAGACGGAAACACCATATATTTT.

CDR3 sequence (DNA): TGTGCCAGCAGGGGCGGTTACCAAGAGACCCAGTACTTC. It is translated as CASRGGYQETQYF. V is TRBV6-6 and J is TRBJ2-5; D gene ambiguous. The germline CDR1 and CDR2 sequences are MNHNY and SVGAGI (reference sequence). The V end lost 6 bases, the J end lost 0 bases, and 8 bases lay between the germline ends. The length of the CDR3 is 13 residues.

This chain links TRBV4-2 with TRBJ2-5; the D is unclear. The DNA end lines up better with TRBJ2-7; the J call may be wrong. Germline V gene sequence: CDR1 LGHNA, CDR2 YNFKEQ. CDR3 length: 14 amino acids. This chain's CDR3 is CASSQAWDSYEQYF. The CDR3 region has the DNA TGTGCCAGCAGCCAAGCCTGGGACTCCTACGAGCAGTACTTC.

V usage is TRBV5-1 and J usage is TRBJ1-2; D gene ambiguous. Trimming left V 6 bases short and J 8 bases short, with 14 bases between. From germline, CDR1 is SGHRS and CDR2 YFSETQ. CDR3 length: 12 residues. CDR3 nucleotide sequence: TGCGCCAGCAAGATGGAGTATGGAGGCTACACCTTC. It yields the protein CASKMEYGGYTF.

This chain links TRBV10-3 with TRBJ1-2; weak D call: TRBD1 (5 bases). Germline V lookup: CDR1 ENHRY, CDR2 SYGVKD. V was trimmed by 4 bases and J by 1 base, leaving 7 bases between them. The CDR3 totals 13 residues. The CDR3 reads CAISGGGNYGYTF. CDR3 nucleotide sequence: TGTGCCATCAGTGGCGGGGGTAACTATGGCTACACCTTC.